This TCR beta chain was retrieved from a study of T cell repertoires in cytomegalovirus infection. The wider study: Public signatures in TCR beta pointed to CMV infection and matching HLA type.

As regards this clonotype: Its antigen is unidentified.

CDR1 and CDR2 from the germline V gene are SNHLY and FYNNEI. Trimming removed 3 bases from V and 4 bases from J, with 12 bases in between. The CDR3 consists of 14 residues. TCRdb re-called the reads with MiXCR, one entry per CDR3 protein. The table has hundreds of thousands of distinct CDR3 sequences, approximately 18% seen once. Regarding the study as a whole: What dominated the ex vivo response were HLA-C-restricted CMV-specific TCR beta clonotypes. Cumulative frequency (of public TCR beta family members) identified carriers of CMV plus the relevant HLA.

The sequencing sample was made of PBMCs. The rearrangement uses TRBV2 and TRBJ1-1, with unresolved D. This receptor was obtained from a human donor in good health (CMV status not recorded). Some clones in this sample may be carry-over from other donors' samples. CDR3 residues: CASSEYGVSTEAFF. Here the CDR3 DNA reads TGTGCCAGCAGTGAGTACGGGGTTAGCACTGAAGCTTTCTTT.